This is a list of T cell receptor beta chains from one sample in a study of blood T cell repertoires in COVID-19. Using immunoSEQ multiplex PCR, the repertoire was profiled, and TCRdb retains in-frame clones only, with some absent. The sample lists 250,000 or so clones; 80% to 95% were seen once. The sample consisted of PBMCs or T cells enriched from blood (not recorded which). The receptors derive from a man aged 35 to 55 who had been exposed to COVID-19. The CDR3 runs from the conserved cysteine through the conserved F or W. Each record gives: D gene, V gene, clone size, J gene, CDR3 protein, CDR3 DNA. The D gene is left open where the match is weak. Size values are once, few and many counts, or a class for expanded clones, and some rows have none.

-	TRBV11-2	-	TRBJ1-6	CASSFIRSGQSYSPLHF	TGTGCCAGCAGCTTCATAAGAAGCGGACAGTCTTATTCACCCCTCCACTTT
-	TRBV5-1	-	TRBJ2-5	CASSLWRREGGETQYF	TGCGCCAGCAGCTTGTGGCGTAGAGAGGGGGGGGAGACCCAGTACTTC
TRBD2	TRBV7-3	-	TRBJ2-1	CASSFERDGEQFF	TGTGCCAGCAGCTTTGAGCGGGATGGCGAGCAGTTCTTC
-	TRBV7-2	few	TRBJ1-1	CASSLGGGNTEAFF	TGTGCCAGCAGCTTAGGAGGGGGGAACACTGAAGCTTTCTTT
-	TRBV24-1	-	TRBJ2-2	CATSDFGAVGRRNTGELFF	TGTGCCACCAGTGATTTTGGGGCAGTCGGCAGAAGAAACACCGGGGAGCTGTTTTTT
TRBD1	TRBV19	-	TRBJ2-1	CASSVFVGQGPHEQFF	TGTGCCAGTAGTGTGTTTGTGGGACAGGGTCCCCATGAGCAGTTCTTC
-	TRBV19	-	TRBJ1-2	CASSMVENYGYTF	TGTGCCAGTAGTATGGTGGAGAACTATGGCTACACCTTC
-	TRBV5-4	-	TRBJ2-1	CASSLAVTYGGNEQFF	TGTGCCAGCAGCTTGGCCGTGACGTACGGAGGCAATGAGCAGTTCTTC
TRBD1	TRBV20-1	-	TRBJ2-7	CSASSPGQGREQYF	TGCAGTGCTAGTTCACCGGGACAGGGTCGGGAGCAGTACTTC
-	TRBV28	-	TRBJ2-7	CASSFDRLYEQYF	TGTGCCAGCAGTTTTGACAGGCTCTACGAGCAGTACTTC
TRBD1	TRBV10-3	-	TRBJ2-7	CAIRQGGEQYF	TGTGCCATCAGACAGGGGGGCGAGCAGTACTTC
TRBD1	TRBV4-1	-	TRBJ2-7	CASSQFQIRTGTTYEQYF	TGCGCCAGCAGCCAATTTCAAATTAGGACAGGTACAACCTACGAGCAGTACTTC
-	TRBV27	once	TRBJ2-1	CASSPRGLGSYNEQFF	TGTGCCAGCAGTCCCAGGGGCCTGGGCTCCTACAATGAGCAGTTCTTC
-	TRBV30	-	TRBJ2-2	CAWSPGLGGELFF	TGTGCCTGGAGTCCCGGGTTGGGCGGGGAGCTGTTTTTT
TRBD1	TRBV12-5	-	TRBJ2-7	CASGLVIGQGVIHEQYF	TGTGCTAGTGGTTTGGTAATCGGACAGGGGGTCATCCACGAGCAGTACTTC
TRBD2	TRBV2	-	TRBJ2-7	CASSVTSGSSYEQYF	TGTGCCAGCAGTGTGACTAGCGGGAGTTCCTACGAGCAGTACTTC
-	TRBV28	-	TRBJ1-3	CASRPLGTLSSGNTIYF	TGTGCCAGCAGGCCCCTGGGGACACTGAGCTCTGGAAACACCATATATTTT
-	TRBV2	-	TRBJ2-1	CASSPLSGLKLYNEQFF	TGTGCCAGCAGCCCATTATCCGGACTAAAACTTTACAATGAGCAGTTCTTC
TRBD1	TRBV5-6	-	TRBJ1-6	CASSHTTAGQGDSPLHF	TGTGCCAGCAGCCATACCACCGCGGGACAGGGGGATTCACCCCTCCACTTT
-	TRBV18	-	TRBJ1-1	CASSPRPTEAFF	TGTGCCAGCTCACCAAGGCCGACAGAAGCTTTCTTT
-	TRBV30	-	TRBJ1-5	CAWRAQPNQPQHF	TGTGCCTGGAGAGCACAGCCCAATCAGCCCCAGCATTTT
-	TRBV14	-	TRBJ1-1	CASPATIGAFF	TGTGCCAGCCCAGCCACTATTGGAGCTTTCTTT
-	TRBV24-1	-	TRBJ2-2	CATSVHRTADTGELFF	TGTGCCACCAGTGTTCACCGGACAGCGGACACCGGGGAGCTGTTTTTT
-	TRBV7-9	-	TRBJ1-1	CASSLTVPMNTEAFF	TGTGCCAGCAGCTTGACAGTTCCAATGAACACTGAAGCTTTCTTT
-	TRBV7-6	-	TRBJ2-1	CASSSDFQKYNEQFF	TGTGCCAGCAGCTCGGACTTCCAGAAGTACAATGAGCAGTTCTTC
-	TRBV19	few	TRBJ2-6	CASIKSGANVLTF	TGTGCCAGTATTAAATCTGGGGCCAACGTCCTGACTTTC
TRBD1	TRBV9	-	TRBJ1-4	CASSGTENEKLFF	TGTGCCAGTTCCGGGACAGAGAATGAAAAACTGTTTTTT
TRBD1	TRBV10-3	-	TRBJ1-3	CAISTGGVGNTIYF	TGTGCCATCAGTACAGGGGGTGTTGGAAACACCATATATTTT
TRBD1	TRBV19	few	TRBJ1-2	CASSTTGTGAGYTF	TGTGCCAGTAGTACCACTGGGACAGGTGCTGGCTACACCTTC
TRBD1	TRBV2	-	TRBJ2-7	CASSGTGSYEQYF	TGTGCCAGCAGTGGGACAGGGTCCTACGAGCAGTACTTC
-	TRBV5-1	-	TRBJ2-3	CASSSRSSTDTQYF	TGCGCCAGCAGCTCCCGGTCTAGCACAGATACGCAGTATTTT
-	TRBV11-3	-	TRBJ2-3	CASSLLASTDTQYF	TGTGCCAGCAGCTTGCTAGCAAGCACAGATACGCAGTATTTT
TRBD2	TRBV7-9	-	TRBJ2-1	CASSLTFGSGRAVGNEQFF	TGTGCCAGCAGCTTAACCTTCGGTAGCGGGAGGGCCGTGGGCAATGAGCAGTTCTTC
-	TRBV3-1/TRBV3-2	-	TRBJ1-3	CASSQPRTDGNTIYF	TGTGCCAGCAGCCAACCTAGGACAGATGGAAACACCATATATTTT
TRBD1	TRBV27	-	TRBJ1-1	CASSLWGQGDTEAFF	TGTGCCAGCAGTTTATGGGGACAGGGGGACACTGAAGCTTTCTTT
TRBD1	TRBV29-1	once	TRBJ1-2	CSVDTGQSNYGYTF	TGCAGCGTAGACACGGGACAGTCTAACTATGGCTACACCTTC
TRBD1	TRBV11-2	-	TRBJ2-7	CASSLSLGQGLYEQYF	TGTGCCAGCAGCTTATCGTTGGGACAGGGACTTTACGAGCAGTACTTC